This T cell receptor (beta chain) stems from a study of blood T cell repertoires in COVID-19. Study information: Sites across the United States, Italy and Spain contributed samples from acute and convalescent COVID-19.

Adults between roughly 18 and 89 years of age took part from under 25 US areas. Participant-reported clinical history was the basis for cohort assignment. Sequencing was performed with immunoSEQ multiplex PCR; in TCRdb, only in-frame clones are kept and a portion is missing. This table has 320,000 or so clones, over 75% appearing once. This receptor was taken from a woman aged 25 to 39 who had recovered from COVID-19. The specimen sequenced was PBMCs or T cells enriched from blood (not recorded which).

CDR3 nucleotides: TGTGCCAGCAGCGGCCCAGGGGGCAATGGCTACACCTTC. It encodes CASSGPGGNGYTF. The chain combines TRBV28 with TRBJ1-2, with 8 nucleotides matching TRBD1. Germline CDR1 MDHEN, CDR2 SYDVKM. CDR3 length: 13 amino acids. Trimming at V came to 6 bases and at J to 6 bases, leaving 6 bases not matched to a gene.